This TCR beta chain is drawn from a study of cytomegalovirus exposure and HLA in healthy donors. In regard to this clone: The same CDR3 arises from other DNA sequences in this sample as well.

PCR used 60 Vbeta primers and 13 Jbeta primers. The assay was immunoSEQ multiplex PCR, and TCRdb's table has in-frame clones only and misses some. The sample shows fewer than 100,000 clones, about three quarters of them seen only once. What was sequenced was PBMCs. The sequence was obtained from a male donor in good health and CMV-seropositive.

The CDR3 protein is CASSIRLPSYYGYTF. Here the CDR3 DNA reads TGTGCCAGTAGCATTCGACTTCCATCCTACTATGGCTACACCTTC. The chain links TRBV19 to TRBJ1-2; D gene uncertain. V lost 6 bases and J lost 3, with 17 bases in between. The germline CDR1 and CDR2 sequences are LNHDA and SQIVND (reference sequence). The CDR3 extends over 15 amino acids.